Presented here are 31 T cell receptor beta chains from one specimen sequenced in a study of blood T cell repertoires in COVID-19. TCRdb keeps only in-frame clones here, not all; method: immunoSEQ multiplex PCR. The sample holds over 200,000 clones; just under 90% are singletons and the top ten take roughly 2.5%. Sequenced input: peripheral blood. Receptors originate from a man aged 30 to 45 with COVID-19, enrolled during active disease.

V usage is TRBV6-2 or TRBV6-3 and J usage is TRBJ1-1, with unresolved D. Germline V gene sequence: CDR1 MNHEY, CDR2 SVGEGT. This CDR3 has 14 amino acids. Deletions cut 0 bases from V and 3 bases from J, with 8 bases between. CDR3 nucleotide sequence: TGTGCCAGCAGTTACTCGTCCCGGGACACTGAAGCTTTCTTT. As protein: CASSYSSRDTEAFF.

The table lists this clone with a count of one. The rearrangement links TRBV5-8 to TRBJ2-3, with D possibly matching TRBD1 (6 bases). The CDR3 contains 12 residues. Deletions cut 6 bases from V and 11 bases from J, with 16 bases between. Germline values: CDR1 SGHTS, CDR2 YDEGEE. The CDR3 DNA sequence: TGTGCCAGCATGTTAGGGGGATACAGGCAGTATTTT. Translating gives CASMLGGYRQYF.

The chain combines TRBV7-8 with TRBJ1-1; D ambiguous. Germline CDR1 is SGHVS and CDR2 is FQNEAQ. This CDR3 has 16 residues. Between the trimmed V and J ends, which lost 5 bases and 3 bases, there was a span of 19 bases. The CDR3 loop reads CASSHRTEGWDTEAFF. Written as DNA, the CDR3 is TGTGCCAGCAGCCATCGGACGGAGGGATGGGACACTGAAGCTTTCTTT. The complete variable domain, with remaining parts taken from reference TRBV7-8 and TRBJ1-1, reads GAGVSQSPRYKVAKRGQDVALRCDPISGHVSLFWYQQALGQGPEFLTYFQNEAQLDKSGLPSDRFFAERPEGSVSTLKIQRTQQEDSAVYLCASSHRTEGWDTEAFFGQGTRLTVV.

This clone has more than one count but fewer than ten. The chain employs TRBV28 and TRBJ2-3; D is unclear. The germline V gene encodes CDR1 MDHEN and CDR2 SYDVKM. The V end lost 7 bases, the J end lost 5 bases, and 16 bases lay between the germline ends. The CDR3 is 14 amino acids. This chain's CDR3 is CASTPPTLIDTQYF. CDR3 sequence (DNA): TGTGCCAGCACCCCCCCAACCCTAATAGATACGCAGTATTTT.

The chain combines TRBV15 with TRBJ1-2; 7 nucleotides agree with TRBD1. This CDR3 is built from 14 residues. CDR1 and CDR2 (germline): LNHNV, YYDKDF (reference sequence). Trimming at V came to 3 bases and at J to 2 bases, leaving 3 bases not matched to a gene. CDR3 coding DNA: TGTGCCACCAGCAGGGAGACAGGGAACTATGGCTACACCTTC. It specifies CATSRETGNYGYTF.

The chain uses TRBV30 and TRBJ2-1, with D hard to call. Germline-derived CDR1 and CDR2 are GTSNPN and SVGIG (reference sequence). CDR3 size: 11 residues. The V end lost 3 bases, the J end lost 5 bases, and 5 bases lay between the germline ends. In DNA, the CDR3 is TGTGCCTGGAGCCGGGACAATGAGCAGTTCTTC. Translating gives CAWSRDNEQFF.

The rearrangement links TRBV18 to TRBJ2-7; 8 positions match TRBD1. The CDR3 spans 15 residues. Germline CDR1 is KGHSH and CDR2 is LQKENI. The junction had 7 bases not matched to a gene; V was cut back by 3 bases and J by 3 bases. The CDR3 DNA reads TGTGCCAGCTCACCCGGGACAGGATCGAACTACGAGCAGTACTTC. It translates to CASSPGTGSNYEQYF.

The genes are TRBV7-2 and TRBJ1-2; D not resolved. Germline CDR1 is SGHTA and CDR2 is FQGNSA. The CDR3 has 13 amino acids. V lost 2 bases and J lost 5, with 9 bases in between. This CDR3 reads CASSLSTPYGYTF. The CDR3 DNA reads TGTGCCAGCAGCTTAAGTACACCATATGGCTACACCTTC.

The chain employs TRBV27 and TRBJ1-3; D call uncertain. Germline CDR1 reads MNHEY; CDR2 reads SMNVEV (reference sequence). Trimming removed 5 bases from V and 3 bases from J, with 2 bases in between. The CDR3 spans 11 residues. The CDR3 region is CASSLGNTIYF. For the CDR3, the DNA is TGTGCCAGCAGTCTTGGAAACACCATATATTTT.

The chain's CDR3 is CASSQVPWRGNTYNEQFF. The DNA of the CDR3 is TGTGCCAGCAGCCAAGTGCCATGGCGGGGCAACACCTACAATGAGCAGTTCTTC. V gene TRBV4-2 combines with J gene TRBJ2-1; possible D gene TRBD2, 6 bases. The CDR3 has 18 amino acids. With 1 base removed from V and 2 bases from J, the gap between germline ends came to 18 bases. Germline values: CDR1 LGHNA, CDR2 YNFKEQ.

The V and J genes are TRBV19 and TRBJ2-1; 7 positions match TRBD1. This CDR3 has 15 amino acids. V gave up 9 bases and J gave up 0 bases; unmatched junction bases: 8. CDR1 and CDR2 (germline): LNHDA, SQIVND (reference sequence). The CDR3 nucleotides read TGTGCCAGAAAAAGGGGGCCTTCCTCCTACAATGAGCAGTTCTTC. Its protein product is CARKRGPSSYNEQFF.

V gene TRBV9 combines with J gene TRBJ2-1; maybe TRBD1 (5 bases). Trimming took off 4 bases at V and 8 bases at J, with 13 bases between the two ends. Germline CDR1 SGDLS, CDR2 YYNGEE. This CDR3 contains 13 residues. The DNA of the CDR3 is TGTGCCAGCAGCACCCCACAGGATGATGAGCAGTTCTTC. Protein product: CASSTPQDDEQFF.

The chain links TRBV27 to TRBJ1-6; the D is unclear. The CDR3 consists of 17 residues. V gave up 0 bases and J gave up 10 bases, with 19 bases separating them. CDR1 and CDR2 from the germline V gene are MNHEY and SMNVEV (reference sequence). The CDR3 nucleotides read TGTGCCAGCAGTTTATCTTTGAGGGATATGGGGAGGTCACCCCTCCACTTT. Its translation: CASSLSLRDMGRSPLHF.

J is TRBJ1-1 and V is TRBV19; 9 nucleotides agree with TRBD1. With V trimmed by 3 bases and J by 3 bases, 2 bases remained unmatched. CDR1 LNHDA and CDR2 SQIVND come from the germline V gene (reference sequence). The CDR3 sequence is 14 residues long. The DNA for the CDR3 is TGTGCCAGTAGTATGTGGGACAGGGACACTGAAGCTTTCTTT. It codes for CASSMWDRDTEAFF.

This clone came up a few times. The chain links TRBV25-1 to TRBJ2-7; 10 positions agree with TRBD2. Germline assignment: CDR1 MGHDK and CDR2 SYGVNS. V shed 3 bases, J shed 0 bases, and the junction held 2 bases outside the gene matches. The CDR3 consists of 15 residues. The CDR3 DNA reads as TGTGCCAGCAGTGACGGGACTAGCGACTCCTACGAGCAGTACTTC. This translates into CASSDGTSDSYEQYF.

The J gene is TRBJ1-1, the V gene TRBV2; 8 bases line up with TRBD1. The CDR3 sequence is 13 residues long. V gave up 5 bases and J gave up 5 bases; unmatched junction bases: 4. Looked up from germline, CDR1 is SNHLY and CDR2 is FYNNEI. The CDR3 loop is CASSTRGRTEAFF. Here the CDR3 DNA reads TGTGCCAGCAGTACCAGGGGGCGAACTGAAGCTTTCTTT.

This chain connects TRBV2 to TRBJ1-4; possibly TRBD1 for D (5 bases). This CDR3 region has 13 residues. CDR1 is SNHLY and CDR2 is FYNNEI in the germline V gene. Trimming stripped 5 bases from V and 6 bases from J, with 10 bases between. CDR3 bases: TGTGCCAGCAGTCCGGCCAGGGATGAAAAACTGTTTTTT. Translating gives CASSPARDEKLFF.

Points on this clone: Compared with germline, one end of the junction differs, possibly owing to a read error. The chain has TRBV6-6 and TRBJ1-4, with a possible D match to TRBD1 (6 bases). Germline CDR1 is MNHNY and CDR2 is SVGAGI (reference sequence). CDR3 length equals 15 residues. CDR3 protein: CASTYLQGENEKLFF. The CDR3 DNA follows: TGTGCCAGCACTTACCTACAGGGTGAGAATGAAAAACTGTTTTTT.

In this sample, this clone turned up once. The rearrangement uses TRBV19 and TRBJ2-7, with a tentative D call TRBD1 (6 bases). Germline CDR1 is LNHDA and CDR2 is SQIVND (reference sequence). There are 15 residues in the CDR3. Trimming removed 1 base at V and 2 bases at J, with 12 bases between. The CDR3 DNA sequence: TGTGCCAGTAGTATAGTATTGGACAGAGCCTACGAGCAGTACTTC. Translation gives CASSIVLDRAYEQYF.

V and J are TRBV2 and TRBJ1-2; no clear D. With 4 bases removed from V and 6 bases from J, the gap between germline ends came to 12 bases. Germline V gives CDR1 SNHLY, CDR2 FYNNEI. The CDR3 runs to 13 residues. The CDR3 here is CASSVPGSNGYTF. In DNA form, the CDR3 reads TGTGCCAGCAGTGTACCGGGGTCGAATGGCTACACCTTC.

This rearrangement joins TRBV28 to TRBJ1-2; tentatively, D is TRBD1 (5 bases). Germline CDR1 is MDHEN and CDR2 is SYDVKM. Trimming pared 6 bases from V and 3 bases from J, leaving 17 bases between. This CDR3 is built from 15 residues. DNA for the CDR3: TGTGCCAGCAGGGGGGGAGAGGGGCCGGACTATGGCTACACCTTC. This sequence encodes CASRGGEGPDYGYTF.

CDR3 in amino acids: CASSRRGTALPEAFF. In DNA form, the CDR3 reads TGTGCCAGCAGCCGTCGCGGGACAGCCCTCCCCGAAGCTTTCTTT. This chain uses TRBV5-4 with TRBJ1-1, with 7 bases lining up with TRBD1. Trimming at V came to 4 bases and at J to 8 bases, leaving 14 bases not matched to a gene. The CDR3 totals 15 residues. CDR1 and CDR2 (germline): SGHNT, YYREEE (reference sequence).

This clone was found a few times. V and J are TRBV19 and TRBJ2-1, with 8 nucleotides matching TRBD2. The CDR3 consists of 17 residues. Trimming at V came to 5 bases and at J to 0 bases, leaving 9 bases not matched to a gene. CDR1 and CDR2 from the germline V gene are LNHDA and SQIVND (reference sequence). The CDR3 DNA sequence: TGTGCCAGTAGTCCGTGGACTAGCCGGCGCTCCTACAATGAGCAGTTCTTC. It yields the protein CASSPWTSRRSYNEQFF.

This rearrangement joins TRBV7-2 to TRBJ2-1, with TRBD2 as a possible D gene (5 bases). CDR1 is SGHTA, CDR2 FQGNSA, per germline. The CDR3 runs 16 residues. Trimming pared 0 bases from V and 0 bases from J, leaving 9 bases between. The CDR3 loop is CASSLAEAASYNEQFF. CDR3 DNA sequence: TGTGCCAGCAGCTTAGCGGAGGCGGCCTCCTACAATGAGCAGTTCTTC.

This clone occurred a few times. This same CDR3 is encoded by further DNA sequences in the sample. The V call is TRBV18, the J call TRBJ1-5, with D unresolved. Per germline, CDR1 KGHSH and CDR2 LQKENI. Between the trimmed V and J ends, which lost 3 bases and 0 bases, there was a span of 3 bases. This CDR3 contains 13 residues. CDR3 in DNA: TGTGCCAGCTCACCCAATAGCAATCAGCCCCAGCATTTT. Its protein product is CASSPNSNQPQHF.

This clone showed up many times. The CDR3 nucleotides read TGTGCCAGCGGACAGGGGGCAAACACTGAAGCTTTCTTT. This codes for CASGQGANTEAFF. The rearrangement joins TRBV7-2 to TRBJ1-1; the match to TRBD1 covers 11 bases. Germline CDR1 SGHTA, CDR2 FQGNSA. This CDR3 has 13 amino acids. V shed 8 bases and J 2 bases; nucleotides not matched to a gene: 1. Variable domain in full (rest from reference TRBV7-2 and TRBJ1-1): GAGVSQSPSNKVTEKGKDVELRCDPISGHTALYWYRQSLGQGLEFLIYFQGNSAPDKSGLPSDRFSAERTGGSVSTLTIQRTQQEDSAVYLCASGQGANTEAFFGQGTRLTVV.

The CDR3 DNA sequence: TGTGCCAGCAGTCTAACTAGCGGATCCGGGGAGCTGTTTTTT. This translates into CASSLTSGSGELFF. This chain joins TRBV28 and TRBJ2-2; 8 bases are a match to TRBD2. Germline CDR1 and CDR2: MDHEN and SYDVKM. V shed 5 bases, J shed 6 bases, and the junction held 5 bases outside the gene matches. There are 14 residues in the CDR3.

In this sample, this clone turned up once. The same CDR3 also results from other DNA sequences found in this sample. The chain has TRBV28 and TRBJ2-2, with TRBD2 as a possible D gene (5 bases). This CDR3 region has 13 residues. The germline V gene has CDR1 MDHEN and CDR2 SYDVKM. The ends were cut back, 3 bases at V and 5 bases at J, with 7 bases in the middle. The CDR3 protein is CASSLSGTGELFF. CDR3 DNA: TGTGCCAGCAGTTTGTCGGGGACCGGGGAGCTGTTTTTT.

J is TRBJ2-7 and V is TRBV6-2 or TRBV6-3; TRBD1 aligns across 9 bases. V was clipped by 6 bases and J by 7 bases; unmatched bases: 19. The CDR3 is made up of 17 amino acids. Germline V gene lookup returns CDR1 MNHEY and CDR2 SVGEGT. CDR3 protein: CASSPGTGNILFGEQYF. CDR3 DNA: TGTGCCAGCAGCCCCGGGACAGGGAATATCCTTTTTGGGGAGCAGTACTTC.

The chain joins TRBV7-2 to TRBJ2-1, with 8 bases that match TRBD2. The trim removed 3 bases at V and 10 bases at J, leaving 8 bases unmatched. The CDR3 is 14 residues long. In germline, CDR1 is SGHTA, CDR2 FQGNSA. In DNA form, the CDR3 reads TGTGCCAGCAGCTTTCGGGCGGGAGGTCAGGAGCAGTTCTTC. Protein product: CASSFRAGGQEQFF.

Of note for this clone: The junction shows a germline mismatch at one end, possibly a read error. Other DNA sequences in the sample encode the same CDR3. The chain joins TRBV18 to TRBJ1-1; 7 positions agree with TRBD1. Germline assignment: CDR1 KGHSH and CDR2 LQKENI. This CDR3 spans 14 amino acids. CDR3 region: CASSPQGLNTEAFF. The CDR3, as DNA: TGTGCCAGCTCGCCACAGGGGTTGAACACTGAAGCTTTCTTT.